These 23 T cell receptor beta chains originate from one sample sequenced in a study of T cell repertoires in aging, cancer and after chemotherapy. TRB rearrangements spanning V, D and J were amplified using mixed TRB-A/B primers. TCRdb reprocessed the multiplex PCR reads via MiXCR and lists one record per CDR3 protein. The sample consists of 3,000 to 3,500 distinct CDR3 sequences, about 39% of them appearing once. TCR beta rearrangements were amplified from peripheral blood genomic DNA. The specimen sequenced was blood. These receptors were obtained from a human donor with a solid tumor.

Only a few counts were recorded for this clonotype. The rearrangement links TRBV20-1 to TRBJ1-1; D gene unclear. This CDR3 comprises 13 residues. Germline V gives CDR1 DFQATT, CDR2 SNEGSKA (reference sequence). V was shortened by 5 bases and J by 5 bases, with 15 bases between the two germline ends. The CDR3: CSAPDITLTEAFF. For the CDR3, the DNA is TGCAGTGCTCCAGATATAACATTGACTGAAGCTTTCTTT.

The V gene is TRBV6-1, the J gene TRBJ1-5, with no clear D. V was clipped by 2 bases and J by 5 bases, with 7 bases between them. Per the germline V gene, CDR1 is MNHNS and CDR2 is SASEGT. CDR3 length: 13 amino acids. The CDR3 here is CASSELLDQPQHF. The CDR3 nucleotides are TGTGCCAGCAGTGAACTACTCGATCAGCCCCAGCATTTT.

V gene TRBV6-2 or TRBV6-3 combines with J gene TRBJ2-5; 7 bases align to TRBD2. Germline V gene data show CDR1 as MNHEY and CDR2 as SVGEGT. The CDR3 is 16 residues long. Germline trimming cut 5 bases from V and 2 bases from J; bases unmatched to any gene: 11. For the CDR3, the DNA is TGTGCCAGCAGTGAAGTTAGCGGGCAAGCTCAAGAGACCCAGTACTTC. Its translation is CASSEVSGQAQETQYF.

In the case of this clonotype: A single base separates this from a much larger clone, so it may be a read error. The genes are TRBV29-1 and TRBJ2-1; D is unclear. The CDR3 is 13 residues long. CDR1 is SQVTM, CDR2 ANQGSEA, per germline. CDR3 amino acids: CSVHAQQRNELFF. The DNA for the CDR3 is TGCAGCGTTCATGCACAGCAAAGGAATGAGCTGTTCTTC.

The rearrangement uses TRBV27 and TRBJ1-1; no reliable D call. Germline loops: CDR1 MNHEY, CDR2 SMNVEV (reference sequence). The CDR3 runs to 17 residues. V was trimmed by 7 bases and J by 0 bases, leaving 21 bases between them. The CDR3, as DNA: TGTGCCAGCACCCCGCGCGGGAGGGTTAAGATGAACACTGAAGCTTTCTTT. It codes for CASTPRGRVKMNTEAFF.

The chain is built from TRBV4-3 and TRBJ2-5, with unresolved D. With 4 bases removed from V and 5 bases from J, the gap between germline ends came to 14 bases. Germline V lookup: CDR1 LGHNA, CDR2 YSLEER. This CDR3 has 14 residues. The CDR3 loop is CASSLDTSRETQYF. Here the CDR3 DNA reads TGCGCCAGCAGCCTTGATACCTCCCGGGAGACCCAGTACTTC.

The sample holds a few counts of this clonotype. The chain has TRBV27 and TRBJ2-3; D is tentatively TRBD1 or TRBD2 (5 bases each). The V end was cut by 8 bases, the J end by 6 bases, with 6 bases between. Germline V gene data show CDR1 as MNHEY and CDR2 as SMNVEV (reference sequence). This CDR3 contains 10 residues. This CDR3 is CASWGDTQYF. Here the CDR3 DNA reads TGTGCCAGCTGGGGGGATACGCAGTATTTT.

V and J are TRBV7-6 and TRBJ1-1; 9 positions agree with TRBD1. With V trimmed by 4 bases and J by 7 bases, 1 base remained unmatched. CDR1 and CDR2 (germline): SGHVS, FNYEAQ. CDR3 length: 12 residues. The CDR3 loop reads CASSWTGVEAFF. The DNA for the CDR3 is TGTGCCAGCAGCTGGACAGGGGTTGAAGCTTTCTTT.

This clonotype is medium-sized by share. The chain has TRBV6-1 and TRBJ2-3, with D unclear. Trimming removed 3 bases at V and 0 bases at J, with 16 bases between. This CDR3 comprises 17 residues. Germline CDR1 MNHNS, CDR2 SASEGT. CDR3: CASSELPPAYSTDTQYF. CDR3 DNA sequence: TGTGCCAGCAGTGAGCTCCCCCCAGCGTACAGCACAGATACGCAGTATTTT.

The chain is built from TRBV20-1 and TRBJ1-1, with D unclear. Per the germline V gene, CDR1 is DFQATT and CDR2 is SNEGSKA (reference sequence). The V end was cut by 0 bases, the J end by 1 base, with 9 bases between. There are 14 residues in the CDR3. CDR3 coding DNA: TGCAGTGCTAGAGATAGGGTCAAGAACACTGAAGCTTTCTTT. Translating gives CSARDRVKNTEAFF.

V and J are TRBV12-3 or TRBV12-4 and TRBJ2-3; TRBD1 matches 7 bases. The CDR3 is 14 residues long. Germline trimming cut 1 base from V and 6 bases from J; bases unmatched to any gene: 4. The CDR3 DNA reads as TGTGCCAGCAGTTTAGGAACAGGGGAGGATACGCAGTATTTT. This gives the protein CASSLGTGEDTQYF.

This clonotype came up a few times. The chain uses TRBV20-1 and TRBJ2-1; 11 nucleotides agree with TRBD1. CDR1 and CDR2 (germline): DFQATT, SNEGSKA (reference sequence). Trimming took 8 bases from V and 6 from J; bases not matched to a gene: 9. This CDR3 region has 14 residues. CDR3: CSPRSGQGANEQFF. The CDR3 DNA reads TGCAGTCCACGGTCCGGACAGGGGGCCAATGAGCAGTTCTTC.

This clonotype occurred a few times. The chain combines TRBV19 with TRBJ2-7; 9 bases fit TRBD1. J lost 2 bases, V lost 6 bases, and 5 bases had no gene match. The germline CDR1 and CDR2 sequences are LNHDA and SQIVND (reference sequence). This CDR3 is built from 14 residues. CDR3 in DNA: TGTGCCAGTAGGGGACAGGGAGGCCCCTACGAGCAGTACTTC. This encodes CASRGQGGPYEQYF.

This clonotype has more than one count but fewer than ten. This chain joins TRBV29-1 and TRBJ2-2, with unresolved D. Germline CDR1 is SQVTM and CDR2 is ANQGSEA. The V end lost 5 bases, the J end lost 6 bases, and 13 bases lay between the germline ends. There are 13 residues in the CDR3. CDR3 in amino acids: CSVRDLLAGELFF. The CDR3 DNA reads as TGCAGCGTTCGTGACCTCTTGGCCGGGGAGCTGTTTTTT.

The V gene is TRBV6-1, the J gene TRBJ1-2; perhaps TRBD1 as D (5 bases). Germline CDR1 and CDR2: MNHNS and SASEGT. The CDR3 is made up of 15 amino acids. V was shortened by 1 base and J by 7 bases, with 16 bases between the two germline ends. CDR3 sequence reads: CASSEDTGRAGGYTF. CDR3 nucleotides: TGTGCCAGCAGTGAAGATACAGGACGGGCAGGTGGCTACACCTTC.

This clonotype was seen only once. This chain uses TRBV20-1 with TRBJ1-6, with 8 bases fitting TRBD1. The CDR3 has 16 amino acids. CDR1 and CDR2 (germline): DFQATT, SNEGSKA (reference sequence). With V trimmed by 1 base and J by 1 base, 3 bases remained unmatched. The DNA for the CDR3 is TGCAGTGCTAGAGTTCAGGGGGCGTCCTATAATTCACCCCTCCACTTT. Translation gives CSARVQGASYNSPLHF.

This clonotype was seen only a few times. This sequence joins TRBV6-5 and TRBJ1-1; D call uncertain. The CDR3 sequence is 15 residues long. Germline-derived CDR1 and CDR2 are MNHEY and SVGAGI. Between the trimmed V and J ends, which lost 0 bases and 8 bases, there was a span of 16 bases. CDR3 sequence (DNA): TGTGCCAGCAGTTACTCTACCCCTCGGAAGGACGAAGCTTTCTTT. It is translated as CASSYSTPRKDEAFF.

The genes are TRBV6-1 and TRBJ2-1; no clear D gene. This CDR3 spans 14 amino acids. V lost 10 bases, J lost 0 bases, and 13 bases lay in between. Germline V gives CDR1 MNHNS, CDR2 SASEGT. The CDR3 nucleotides read TGTGCCAACGCGCGGAGTAACTCCTACAATGAGCAGTTCTTC. Amino acid sequence: CANARSNSYNEQFF.

The V call is TRBV7-2, the J call TRBJ2-1; possible D gene TRBD2, 6 bases. V was cut by 5 bases and J by 0 bases, with 11 bases left in between. CDR3 length: 15 amino acids. CDR1 SGHTA and CDR2 FQGNSA come from the germline V gene. CDR3 loop: CASSPSVSSYNEQFF. The CDR3 DNA reads TGTGCCAGCAGCCCTAGCGTATCCTCCTACAATGAGCAGTTCTTC.

The chain combines TRBV6-5 with TRBJ1-1, with a possible D match to TRBD1 (5 bases). Germline loops: CDR1 MNHEY, CDR2 SVGAGI. The V end was cut by 2 bases, the J end by 4 bases, with 17 bases between. CDR3 length: 16 residues. CDR3 residues: CASSYLGIGGATEAFF. The CDR3 DNA reads as TGTGCCAGCAGTTACCTCGGGATCGGAGGGGCCACTGAAGCTTTCTTT.

V is TRBV20-1 and J is TRBJ2-1; TRBD2 aligns across 9 bases. CDR1 and CDR2 from the germline V gene are DFQATT and SNEGSKA (reference sequence). This CDR3 has 16 amino acids. V shed 3 bases, J shed 2 bases, and the junction held 8 bases outside the gene matches. CDR3 residues: CSASPLAGPTYNEQFF. Here the CDR3 DNA reads TGCAGTGCTAGTCCGCTAGCGGGACCAACCTACAATGAGCAGTTCTTC.

The V call is TRBV6-5, the J call TRBJ1-6; maybe TRBD1 (6 bases). Germline V gene lookup returns CDR1 MNHEY and CDR2 SVGAGI. V dropped 6 bases and J dropped 8 bases, with 20 bases sitting between them. The CDR3 runs 16 residues. The CDR3 region has the DNA TGTGCCAGCAGCTCTGGCAGGGGCGTTGTAGATTCACCCCTCCACTTT. This sequence encodes CASSSGRGVVDSPLHF.

Judged by abundance, this clonotype is large. The chain uses TRBV30 and TRBJ2-1; 10 bases match TRBD1. Losses at the gene ends were 3 bases for V and 6 bases for J; bases not matched to a gene: 2. CDR3 length: 13 residues. The V gene's germline CDR1 is GTSNPN and CDR2 SVGIG (reference sequence). As DNA, the CDR3 is TGTGCCTGGAGCCGGGACAGGGGCAATGAGCAGTTCTTC. Its protein is CAWSRDRGNEQFF.